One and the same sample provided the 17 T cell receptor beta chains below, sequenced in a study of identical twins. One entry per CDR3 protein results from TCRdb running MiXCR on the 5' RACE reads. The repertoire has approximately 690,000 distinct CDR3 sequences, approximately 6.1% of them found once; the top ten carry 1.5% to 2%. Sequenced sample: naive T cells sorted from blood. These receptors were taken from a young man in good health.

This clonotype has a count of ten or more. In nucleotides, the CDR3 is TGCAGCGTTGGGGGTCTAGGGTCCGGGGCCAACGTCCTGACTTTC. This sequence encodes CSVGGLGSGANVLTF. V is TRBV29-1 and J is TRBJ2-6; the D is unclear. From germline, CDR1 is SQVTM and CDR2 ANQGSEA. CDR3 length: 15 amino acids. Trimming took 4 bases from V and 4 from J, leaving 14 bases between them.

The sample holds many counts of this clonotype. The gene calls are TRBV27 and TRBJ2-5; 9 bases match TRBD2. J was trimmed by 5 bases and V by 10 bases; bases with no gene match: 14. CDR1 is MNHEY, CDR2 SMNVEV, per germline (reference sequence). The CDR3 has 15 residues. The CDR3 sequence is CANRSLGAGGETQYF. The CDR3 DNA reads TGTGCCAACCGCTCCCTTGGGGCGGGAGGGGAGACCCAGTACTTC.

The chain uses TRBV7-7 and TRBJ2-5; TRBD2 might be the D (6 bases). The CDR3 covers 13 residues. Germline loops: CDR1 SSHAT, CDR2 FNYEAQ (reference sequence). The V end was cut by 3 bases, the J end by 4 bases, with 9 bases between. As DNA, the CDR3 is TGTGCCAGCAGCTTCGGAGGGACAGAGACCCAGTACTTC. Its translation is CASSFGGTETQYF.

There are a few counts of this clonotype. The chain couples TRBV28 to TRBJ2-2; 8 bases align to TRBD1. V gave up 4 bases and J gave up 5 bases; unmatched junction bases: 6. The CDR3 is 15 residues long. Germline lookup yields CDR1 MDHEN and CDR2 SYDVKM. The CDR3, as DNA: TGTGCCAGCAGTTCCGGACAGGGCGATACCGGGGAGCTGTTTTTT. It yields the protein CASSSGQGDTGELFF.

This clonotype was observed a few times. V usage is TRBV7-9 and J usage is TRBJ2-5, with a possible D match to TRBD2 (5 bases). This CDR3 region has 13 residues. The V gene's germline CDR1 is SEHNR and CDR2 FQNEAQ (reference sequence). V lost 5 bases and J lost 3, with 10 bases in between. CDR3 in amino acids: CASSPGVEETQYF. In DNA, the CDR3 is TGTGCCAGCAGCCCCGGGGTGGAAGAGACCCAGTACTTC.

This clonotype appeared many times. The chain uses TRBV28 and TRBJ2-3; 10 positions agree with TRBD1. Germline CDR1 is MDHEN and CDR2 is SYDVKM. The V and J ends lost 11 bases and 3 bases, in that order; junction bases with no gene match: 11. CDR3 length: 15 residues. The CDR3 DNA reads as TGTGCCGCAATCGACAGGGGGCGGTTTACAGATACGCAGTATTTT. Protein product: CAAIDRGRFTDTQYF.

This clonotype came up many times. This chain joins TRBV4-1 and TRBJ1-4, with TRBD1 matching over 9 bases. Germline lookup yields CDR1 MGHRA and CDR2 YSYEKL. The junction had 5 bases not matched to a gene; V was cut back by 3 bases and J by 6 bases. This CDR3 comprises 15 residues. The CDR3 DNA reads TGCGCCAGCAGCCACGAGGACAGGGGTGATGAAAAACTGTTTTTT. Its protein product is CASSHEDRGDEKLFF.

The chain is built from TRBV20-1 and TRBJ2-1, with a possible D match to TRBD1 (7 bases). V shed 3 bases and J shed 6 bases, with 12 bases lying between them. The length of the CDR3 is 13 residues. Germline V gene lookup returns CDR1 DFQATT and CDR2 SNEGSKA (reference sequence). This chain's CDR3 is CSASPGGINEQFF. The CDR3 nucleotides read TGCAGTGCTAGCCCAGGGGGGATCAATGAGCAGTTCTTC.

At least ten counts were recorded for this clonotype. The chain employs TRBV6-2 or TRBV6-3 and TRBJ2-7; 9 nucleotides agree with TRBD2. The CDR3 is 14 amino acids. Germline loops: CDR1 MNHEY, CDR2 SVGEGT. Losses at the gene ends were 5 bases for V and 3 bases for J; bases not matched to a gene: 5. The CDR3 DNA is TGTGCCAGCAGTCCTAGCGGGGCCCTCTACGAGCAGTACTTC. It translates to CASSPSGALYEQYF.

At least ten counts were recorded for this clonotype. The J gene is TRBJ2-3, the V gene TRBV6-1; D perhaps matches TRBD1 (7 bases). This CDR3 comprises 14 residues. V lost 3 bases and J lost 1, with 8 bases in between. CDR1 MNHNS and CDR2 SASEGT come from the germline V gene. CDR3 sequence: CASSDRGGTDTQYF. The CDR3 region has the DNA TGTGCCAGCAGTGACAGGGGGGGCACAGATACGCAGTATTTT.

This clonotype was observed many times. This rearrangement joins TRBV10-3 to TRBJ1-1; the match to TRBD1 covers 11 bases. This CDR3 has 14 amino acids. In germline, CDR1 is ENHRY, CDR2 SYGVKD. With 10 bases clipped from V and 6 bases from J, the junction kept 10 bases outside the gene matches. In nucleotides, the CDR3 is TGTGCCACCGCGGGACAGGGGGATCTCGCTGAAGCTTTCTTT. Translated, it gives CATAGQGDLAEAFF.

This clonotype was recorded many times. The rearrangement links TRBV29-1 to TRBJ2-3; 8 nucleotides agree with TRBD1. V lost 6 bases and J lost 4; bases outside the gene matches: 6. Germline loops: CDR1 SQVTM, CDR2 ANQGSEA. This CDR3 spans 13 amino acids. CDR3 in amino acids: CSVDQGAADTQYF. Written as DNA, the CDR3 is TGCAGCGTGGATCAGGGGGCTGCAGATACGCAGTATTTT.

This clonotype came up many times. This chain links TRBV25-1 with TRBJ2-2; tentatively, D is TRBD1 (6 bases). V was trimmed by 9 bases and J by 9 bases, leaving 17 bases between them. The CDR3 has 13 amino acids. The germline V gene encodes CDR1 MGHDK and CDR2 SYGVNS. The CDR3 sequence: CASYKQGTRELFF. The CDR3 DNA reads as TGTGCCAGTTACAAACAGGGTACGAGGGAGCTGTTTTTT.

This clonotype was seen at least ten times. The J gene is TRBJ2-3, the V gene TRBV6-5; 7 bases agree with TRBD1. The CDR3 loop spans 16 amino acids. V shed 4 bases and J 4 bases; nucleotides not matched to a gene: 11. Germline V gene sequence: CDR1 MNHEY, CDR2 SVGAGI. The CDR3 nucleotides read TGTGCCAGCAGTTCCAGCTCAGGGGGAGCCCCAGATACGCAGTATTTT. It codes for CASSSSSGGAPDTQYF.

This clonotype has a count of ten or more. CDR3 amino acids: CRSGAGGPNEQFF. The CDR3 coding sequence is TGCAGGTCTGGGGCGGGAGGGCCGAATGAGCAGTTCTTC. The rearrangement links TRBV29-1 to TRBJ2-1; 9 nucleotides match TRBD2. CDR1 is SQVTM and CDR2 is ANQGSEA in the germline V gene. The CDR3 has 13 amino acids.

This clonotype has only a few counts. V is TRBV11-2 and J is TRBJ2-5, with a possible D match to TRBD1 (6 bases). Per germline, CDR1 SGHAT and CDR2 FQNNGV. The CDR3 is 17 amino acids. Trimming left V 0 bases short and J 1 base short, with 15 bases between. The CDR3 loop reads CASSLDVGGWGQETQYF. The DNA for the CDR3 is TGTGCCAGCAGCTTAGATGTAGGGGGTTGGGGCCAAGAGACCCAGTACTTC. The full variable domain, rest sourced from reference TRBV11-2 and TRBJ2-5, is EAGVAQSPRYKIIEKRQSVAFWCNPISGHATLYWYQQILGQGPKLLIQFQNNGVVDDSQLPKDRFSAERLKGVDSTLKIQPAKLEDSAVYLCASSLDVGGWGQETQYFGPGTRLLVL.

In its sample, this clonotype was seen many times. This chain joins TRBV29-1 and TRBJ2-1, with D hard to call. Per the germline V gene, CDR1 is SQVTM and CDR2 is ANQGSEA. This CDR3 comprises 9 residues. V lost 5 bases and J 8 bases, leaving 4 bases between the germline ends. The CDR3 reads CSVNDEQFF. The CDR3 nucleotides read TGCAGCGTTAACGATGAGCAGTTCTTC.